This TCR beta chain is from a study of cytomegalovirus exposure and HLA in healthy donors. Findings of the study overall: Donor immune exposure was known only as CMV serostatus.

Note on this clone: Its antigen is unknown.

It was with 60 Vbeta and 13 Jbeta primers that the PCR ran. TCRdb keeps only in-frame clones here, not all; method: immunoSEQ multiplex PCR. The data contain fewer than 200,000 clones, approximately 80% of them seen just once; the ten biggest clones take up roughly 4.7%. The sequenced sample was PBMCs. The sequence came from a woman aged 50 to 60 in good health and CMV-seropositive.

Here the CDR3 reads CAWSPALGAGYEQYF. The CDR3 DNA follows: TGTGCCTGGAGTCCCGCCTTGGGGGCGGGTTACGAGCAGTACTTC. This chain joins TRBV30 and TRBJ2-7; possible D gene TRBD1, 6 bases. CDR1 and CDR2 from the germline V gene are GTSNPN and SVGIG (reference sequence). The CDR3 is made up of 15 amino acids. The germline V and J ends were trimmed by 2 bases and 4 bases, with 18 bases remaining between them. Combining the CDR3 with reference TRBV30 and TRBJ2-7 gives the whole variable domain SQTIHQWPATLVQPVGSPLSLECTVEGTSNPNLYWYRQAAGRGLQLLFYSVGIGQISSEVPQNLSASRPQDRQFILSSKKLLLSDSGFYLCAWSPALGAGYEQYFGPGTRLTVT.